This is a list of T cell receptor beta chains from one sample in a study of T cells in Graves' hyperthyroidism and ophthalmopathy. TCRdb re-derived calls from the multiplex PCR reads in MiXCR, one entry per CDR3 protein. The sample includes roughly 580,000 distinct CDR3 sequences, roughly 14% of them seen just once. The source material was blood. The receptor source for this set is a woman aged 25 to 39 with Graves' hyperthyroidism that later progressed to Graves' ophthalmopathy. CDR3s include the opening cysteine and the closing phenylalanine or tryptophan. D genes are given only for firm matches. Only some rows state a clone size, as once, few, many or a class for expanded clones.

clone_size,j_call,d_call,v_call,cdr3_aa,cdr3_nt
many,TRBJ2-7,NA,TRBV6-1,CASRGTDSYEQYF,TGTGCCAGCAGAGGGACGGACTCCTACGAGCAGTACTTC
few,TRBJ1-2,NA,TRBV6-5,CASSPVGSPNYGYTF,TGTGCCAGCAGCCCAGTGGGCAGTCCTAACTATGGCTACACCTTC
many,TRBJ1-2,TRBD1,TRBV12-3/TRBV12-4,CASSLGQLTYGYTF,TGTGCCAGCAGCCTGGGACAGTTGACCTATGGCTACACCTTC
NA,TRBJ2-2,TRBD1,TRBV30,CAWSRGQDSAPGELFF,TGTGCCTGGAGCAGGGGGCAGGATAGTGCACCCGGGGAGCTGTTTTTT
many,TRBJ2-5,NA,TRBV3-1,CASSPGGKETQYF,TGTGCCAGCAGCCCCGGCGGGAAAGAGACCCAGTACTTC
many,TRBJ2-5,NA,TRBV28,CASRGLTQETQYF,TGTGCCAGCAGAGGTCTCACCCAAGAGACCCAGTACTTC
NA,TRBJ2-7,TRBD1,TRBV19,CASSPTDRLEYYEQYF,TGTGCCAGTAGTCCAACGGACAGGTTGGAATACTACGAGCAGTACTTC
many,TRBJ1-5,NA,TRBV19,CASRPGQINQPQHF,TGTGCCAGTAGACCAGGACAGATCAATCAGCCCCAGCATTTT
few,TRBJ2-7,NA,TRBV6-5,CASSYSIEAWINYEQYF,TGTGCCAGCAGTTACAGTATTGAGGCATGGATTAACTACGAGCAGTACTTC
NA,TRBJ2-5,NA,TRBV20-1,CSARAATPLSGTQYF,TGCAGTGCTAGGGCGGCGACTCCCCTTAGTGGGACCCAGTACTTC
NA,TRBJ2-6,TRBD1,TRBV20-1,CSAFDRGTAGANVLTF,TGCAGTGCTTTCGACAGGGGAACAGCTGGGGCCAACGTCCTGACTTTC
many,TRBJ2-2,TRBD1,TRBV7-9,CASSPRDRGHTGELFF,TGTGCCAGCAGCCCCCGGGACAGGGGGCACACCGGGGAGCTGTTTTTT
many,TRBJ1-2,NA,TRBV3-1,CASSQVASNYGYTF,TGTGCCAGCAGCCAAGTCGCCTCTAACTATGGCTACACCTTC
NA,TRBJ2-3,TRBD2,TRBV7-3,CASSLAGSGRIDTQYF,TGTGCCAGCAGCTTAGCTGGTAGCGGGAGGATAGATACGCAGTATTTT
many,TRBJ1-3,TRBD1,TRBV28,CASLGQVRNTIYF,TGTGCCAGCCTGGGACAGGTGCGAAACACCATATATTTT
many,TRBJ2-1,NA,TRBV7-8,CASSLRRSSYNEQFF,TGTGCCAGCAGCTTAAGACGAAGCTCCTACAATGAGCAGTTCTTC
many,TRBJ2-7,NA,TRBV6-1,CASSADLFRDEQYF,TGTGCCAGCAGCGCCGACTTATTCAGGGACGAGCAGTACTTC
few,TRBJ2-5,NA,TRBV7-8,CASSLGSDGPISGETQYF,TGTGCCAGCAGCTTAGGTTCGGACGGCCCAATATCTGGGGAGACCCAGTACTTC
few,TRBJ2-1,NA,TRBV27,CASRNAGEEFF,TGTGCCAGCAGGAACGCAGGGGAGGAGTTCTTC
NA,TRBJ2-1,NA,TRBV28,CASSFPGLLTYNEQFF,TGTGCCAGCAGTTTCCCGGGACTGCTAACCTACAATGAGCAGTTCTTC
few,TRBJ2-1,NA,TRBV29-1,CSVEEGWNEQFF,TGCAGCGTTGAAGAAGGGTGGAATGAGCAGTTCTTC
few,TRBJ2-7,TRBD1,TRBV9,CASSEGQGTYEHYF,TGTGCCAGCAGCGAGGGACAGGGGACCTACGAGCACTACTTC
many,TRBJ1-2,NA,TRBV6-2/TRBV6-3,CATGTAFRYTF,TGTGCCACCGGGACGGCCTTCCGCTACACCTTC
many,TRBJ1-2,TRBD1,TRBV3-1,CASSPRDSYGYTF,TGTGCCAGCAGCCCCCGGGACAGCTATGGCTACACCTTC
NA,TRBJ2-5,TRBD2,TRBV7-3,CASSSVGGNLRGTQYF,TGTGCCAGCAGCTCCGTGGGGGGGAATCTGAGGGGGACCCAGTACTTC
many,TRBJ2-2,TRBD2,TRBV7-9,CASGRGVVNTGELFF,TGTGCCAGCGGCCGGGGGGTCGTTAACACCGGGGAGCTGTTTTTT
NA,TRBJ1-6,NA,TRBV3-1,CASSQKGGRENSPLHF,TGTGCCAGCAGCCAAAAGGGGGGACGGGAAAATTCACCCCTCCACTTT
many,TRBJ2-5,TRBD2,TRBV15,CATSRDIAGAQETQYF,TGTGCCACCAGCAGAGATATAGCGGGAGCCCAAGAGACCCAGTACTTC
many,TRBJ1-4,NA,TRBV7-8,CASSLGDNEKLFF,TGTGCCAGCAGCTTAGGGGATAATGAAAAACTGTTTTTT
many,TRBJ2-1,NA,TRBV6-1,CASTRGGIPNEQFF,TGTGCCAGCACCCGAGGGGGGATACCCAATGAGCAGTTCTTC
many,TRBJ2-1,TRBD2,TRBV5-1,CASSLETSGSFDEQFF,TGCGCCAGCAGCTTGGAGACTAGCGGGAGTTTCGATGAGCAGTTCTTC
few,TRBJ1-1,NA,TRBV4-3,CASSQDGVPGAGKVLTDTEAFF,TGCGCCAGCAGCCAAGACGGCGTGCCGGGGGCTGGTAAGGTCTTAACGGACACTGAAGCTTTCTTT
NA,TRBJ2-1,TRBD2,TRBV5-1,CASTRAGGGSYNEQFF,TGCGCCAGCACCCGAGCGGGAGGGGGCTCCTACAATGAGCAGTTCTTC
many,TRBJ2-1,NA,TRBV13,CASTGPGRPRNEQFF,TGTGCCAGCACCGGACCGGGTCGTCCGAGAAATGAGCAGTTCTTC
many,TRBJ1-5,NA,TRBV28,CASSLGRGQPQHF,TGTGCCAGCAGTTTAGGCAGGGGACAGCCCCAGCATTTT
many,TRBJ2-3,TRBD2,TRBV20-1,CSAREWTSGRGGTDTQYF,TGCAGTGCTAGAGAGTGGACTAGCGGGAGGGGGGGGACAGATACGCAGTATTTT
few,TRBJ2-3,TRBD2,TRBV3-1,CASSQASGGGTDTQYF,TGTGCCAGCAGCCAAGCTAGCGGAGGGGGCACAGATACGCAGTATTTT
NA,TRBJ1-5,NA,TRBV19,CASISRAALANSNQPQHF,TGTGCCAGTATTTCGAGGGCAGCACTTGCTAATAGCAATCAGCCCCAGCATTTT
many,TRBJ1-2,NA,TRBV24-1,CATSPGQRDYGYTF,TGTGCCACCAGTCCGGGACAACGGGACTATGGCTACACCTTC
few,TRBJ1-1,NA,TRBV19,CASSIEGGQPNTEAFF,TGTGCCAGTAGTATAGAGGGGGGCCAGCCGAACACTGAAGCTTTCTTT
many,TRBJ1-2,NA,TRBV6-8,CASQGMTNYGYTF,TGTGCCAGCCAAGGCATGACTAACTATGGCTACACCTTC